A selection of T cell receptor beta chains follows, all from one sample in a study of cytomegalovirus exposure and HLA in healthy donors. Profiled with immunoSEQ multiplex PCR; TCRdb holds only in-frame clones, not every one. The table includes some 160,000 clones, approximately 80% detected once. Sequencing input: PBMCs. Source of these receptors: a middle-aged woman in good health and CMV-seropositive. The CDR3 runs from the conserved cysteine through the conserved F or W. The D gene is left open where the match is weak. Some rows mark clone size as missing; the rest say once, few, many or name a class of expanded clone.

J: TRBJ1-1; V: TRBV6-6; size: .; D: .; DNA: TGTGCCAGCAGTCCCCCGAGGGCTGAAGCTTTCTTT; CDR3: CASSPPRAEAFF
J: TRBJ1-1; V: TRBV6-1; size: .; D: .; DNA: TGTGCCAGCATTGGAGCCCCCCGTCCTGAAGCTTTCTTT; CDR3: CASIGAPRPEAFF
J: TRBJ1-2; V: TRBV28; size: .; D: .; DNA: TGTGCCAGCAGATCCAGAGTCAGAGCTAACTATTATGGCTACACCTTC; CDR3: CASRSRVRANYYGYTF
J: TRBJ2-2; V: TRBV18; size: few; D: TRBD1; DNA: TGTGCCAGCTCATCTTGGACAGGGAACACCGGGGAGCTGTTTTTT; CDR3: CASSSWTGNTGELFF
J: TRBJ2-5; V: TRBV27; size: .; D: .; DNA: TGTGCCAGCAGTTCCCCCCGGGTGTCGGAGACCCAGTACTTC; CDR3: CASSSPRVSETQYF
J: TRBJ1-3; V: TRBV4-1; size: .; D: .; DNA: TGCGCCAGCAGCCAAGACGCAGCGAACTCTGGAAACACCATATATTTT; CDR3: CASSQDAANSGNTIYF
J: TRBJ2-7; V: TRBV30; size: .; D: .; DNA: TGTGCCTGGAGTGGACAAAGCGAGCAGTACTTC; CDR3: CAWSGQSEQYF
J: TRBJ2-5; V: TRBV5-6; size: .; D: .; DNA: TGTGCCAGCAGCTTGGCCCAGCAGGGAACCGAGACCCAGTACTTC; CDR3: CASSLAQQGTETQYF
J: TRBJ1-1; V: TRBV5-8; size: few; D: TRBD1; DNA: TGCGCCAGCAGAATAGACAGGGTGAACACTGAAGCTTTCTTT; CDR3: CASRIDRVNTEAFF
J: TRBJ2-3; V: TRBV7-6; size: .; D: TRBD1; DNA: TGTGCCAGCAGCTTAGCGCCCGGACAGGGATGGGGCACAGATACGCAGTATTTT; CDR3: CASSLAPGQGWGTDTQYF
J: TRBJ2-7; V: TRBV9; size: .; D: TRBD1; DNA: TGTGCCAGCAGCGTTTCCCCCAGGGGGAGCTCCTACGAGCAGTACTTC; CDR3: CASSVSPRGSSYEQYF
J: TRBJ1-4; V: TRBV21-1; size: .; D: .; DNA: TGTGCCAGCAGCAAAGGACTACCCGGACAGGTGGAATGGGTGAGACTGTTTTTT; CDR3: CASSKGLPGQVEWVRLFF
J: TRBJ2-6; V: TRBV9; size: .; D: .; DNA: TGTGCCAGCAGCCACTCTGGGGCCAACGTCCTGACTTTC; CDR3: CASSHSGANVLTF
J: TRBJ1-6; V: TRBV4-2; size: .; D: TRBD1; DNA: TGTGCCAGCAGCCAAGGAAGGACAGGGGCACTCGGTTCACCCCTCCACTTT; CDR3: CASSQGRTGALGSPLHF
J: TRBJ2-1; V: TRBV7-6; size: .; D: TRBD1; DNA: TGTGCCAGCAGCTTACCGATAAGACAGGGGGAGATGAATGAGCAGTTCTTC; CDR3: CASSLPIRQGEMNEQFF
J: TRBJ2-7; V: TRBV6-5; size: .; D: TRBD1; DNA: TGTGCCAGCAGACAACTGACAGGGGGGGAGCAGTACTTC; CDR3: CASRQLTGGEQYF
J: TRBJ1-4; V: TRBV4-3; size: .; D: .; DNA: TGCGCCAGCAGCCAAGATTCGCGACGGGGGGAAAAACTGTTTTTT; CDR3: CASSQDSRRGEKLFF